The text below deals with one T cell receptor beta chain. This sample stems from a study of blood T cell repertoires in COVID-19. Study overall: Sources were T cells, B-cell-depleted T cells, or PBMCs; the material itself was cDNA or gDNA.

The CDR3 contains 14 residues. Seattle patients were enrolled while actively infected and followed longitudinally. In the original workflow: Researchers report that nucleated cell counts were estimated from reference gene primer amplification. Clones were read by immunoSEQ multiplex PCR, and TCRdb kept only the in-frame ones, dropping some. That table is the source of V, J and clone size, and D and trimming were worked out from the DNA. The table lists roughly 77,000 clones, approximately 73% of them singletons. The V call is TRBV21-1, the J call TRBJ2-7; the listed D gene, TRBD2, was not tested against the DNA. TRBV21-1 is a listed pseudogene. This clonotype was obtained from a man between 60 and 75 years old with COVID-19, enrolled during active disease. The sequencing sample was made of peripheral blood. CDR3 in amino acids: CASNPSGERAEQYF. Here the CDR3 DNA reads TGTGCCAGCAACCCTAGCGGGGAGAGGGCCGAGCAGTACTTC.